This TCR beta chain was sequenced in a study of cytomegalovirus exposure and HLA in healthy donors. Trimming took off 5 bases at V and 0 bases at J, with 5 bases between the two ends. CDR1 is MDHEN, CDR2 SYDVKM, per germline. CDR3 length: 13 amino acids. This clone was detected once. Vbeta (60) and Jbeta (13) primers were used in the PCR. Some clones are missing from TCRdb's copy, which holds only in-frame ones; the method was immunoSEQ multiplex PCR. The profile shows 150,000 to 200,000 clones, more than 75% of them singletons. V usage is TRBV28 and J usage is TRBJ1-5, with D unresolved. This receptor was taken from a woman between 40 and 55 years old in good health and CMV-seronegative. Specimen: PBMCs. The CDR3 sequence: CASSPYSNQPQHF. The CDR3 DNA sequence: TGTGCCAGCAGTCCTTATAGCAATCAGCCCCAGCATTTT.